Described below is a single T cell receptor (beta chain) sequence and its context. Its specificity is unknown. Each CDR3 protein gets one entry after TCRdb re-called the 5' RACE reads with MiXCR. The repertoire consists of a few hundred thousand distinct CDR3 sequences, with over 9.5% occurring once and the leading ten covering 6.8%. This sample was included in a study of CD8 T cells in ankylosing spondylitis. V lost 1 base to trimming and J lost 5 bases, with 10 bases between them. The CDR3 totals 14 residues. Germline lookup yields CDR1 SGHRS and CDR2 YFSETQ. Overall study findings and caveats: There was a TCR beta motif, made of roughly eight highly homologous variants, that appeared characteristic of ankylosing spondylitis blood.

Sequencing used blood, either unsorted or a sorted T cell fraction (not recorded which). The sequence came from a male donor with ankylosing spondylitis. This chain uses TRBV5-1 with TRBJ2-1, with D perhaps being TRBD1 or TRBD2 (5 bases each). The CDR3, as DNA: TGCGCCAGCAGCTTGCCGGGACCGAACAATGAGCAGTTCTTC. It encodes CASSLPGPNNEQFF. Combining the CDR3 with reference TRBV5-1 and TRBJ2-1 gives the whole variable domain KAGVTQTPRYLIKTRGQQVTLSCSPISGHRSVSWYQQTPGQGLQFLFEYFSETQRNKGNFPGRFSGRQFSNSRSEMNVSTLELGDSALYLCASSLPGPNNEQFFGPGTRLTVL.